A single sample gave rise to the 21 T cell receptor beta chains below, sequenced in a study of cytomegalovirus exposure and HLA in healthy donors. 13 Jbeta primers and 60 Vbeta primers were used for the PCR. Produced via immunoSEQ multiplex PCR; TCRdb's table is partial and in-frame only. The table records almost 200,000 clones, about four fifths of them present only once. The sequenced sample consisted of PBMCs. Receptors were obtained from a male donor in good health and CMV-seropositive.

The chain carries TRBV13 and TRBJ1-1, with 7 bases matching TRBD1. CDR3 length: 14 amino acids. Germline values: CDR1 PRHDT, CDR2 FYEKMQ (reference sequence). Trimming cost V 5 bases and J 6 bases; bases outside gene matches: 9. CDR3 amino acids: CASSARGFDAEAFF. CDR3 DNA sequence: TGTGCCAGCAGCGCCAGGGGGTTCGACGCTGAAGCTTTCTTT.

This chain uses TRBV7-9 with TRBJ2-5; D possibly corresponds to TRBD2 (6 bases). The J call may not be correct, given that the DNA end is closer to TRBJ2-7. The CDR3 sequence is 13 residues long. Germline CDR1 reads SEHNR; CDR2 reads FQNEAQ (reference sequence). The CDR3 loop reads CASSLVGGYEQYF. The CDR3 coding sequence is TGTGCCAGCAGCTTGGTTGGGGGGTACGAGCAGTACTTC.

V usage is TRBV5-1 and J usage is TRBJ1-2, with 9 bases fitting TRBD1. This CDR3 comprises 16 residues. Germline lookup yields CDR1 SGHRS and CDR2 YFSETQ. Trimming took 1 base from V and 1 from J; bases not matched to a gene: 5. CDR3 protein: CASSLWGQGLNYGYTF. The CDR3 nucleotides are TGCGCCAGCAGCTTGTGGGGACAGGGACTTAACTATGGCTACACCTTC.

This chain connects TRBV10-3 to TRBJ2-3; possible D gene TRBD2, 6 bases. CDR1 is ENHRY, CDR2 SYGVKD, per germline. CDR3 length: 16 residues. Trimming pared 4 bases from V and 2 bases from J, leaving 16 bases between. CDR3: CAISGRGSLFTDTQYF. The DNA of the CDR3 is TGTGCCATCAGTGGACGGGGGAGCCTTTTCACAGATACGCAGTATTTT.

The J gene is TRBJ1-5, the V gene TRBV18; TRBD1 is a possible D gene (5 bases). Trimming removed 3 bases from V and 4 bases from J, with 16 bases in between. Germline V gene data show CDR1 as KGHSH and CDR2 as LQKENI. This CDR3 has 16 amino acids. The DNA for the CDR3 is TGTGCCAGCTCACCGGAACAGGAAAGGCGGAATCAGCCCCAGCATTTT. Protein product: CASSPEQERRNQPQHF.

CDR3 coding DNA: TGTGCCAGCAGCTTAGGCAGGGCGAACACCGGGGAGCTGTTTTTT. This translates into CASSLGRANTGELFF. J is TRBJ2-2 and V is TRBV11-1; a possible D gene is TRBD1 (5 bases). CDR3 length equals 15 residues. V dropped 1 base and J dropped 0 bases, with 6 bases sitting between them. Germline V gene data show CDR1 as SGHAT and CDR2 as FQDESV (reference sequence).

The V call is TRBV7-8, the J call TRBJ2-7; 10 nucleotides line up with TRBD1. Germline V gives CDR1 SGHVS, CDR2 FQNEAQ. The CDR3 totals 14 residues. The junction had 12 bases not matched to a gene; V was cut back by 9 bases and J by 7 bases. The CDR3 DNA is TGTGCCAGTGTTAGGCCTGGACAGGGGGGAGAGCAGTACTTC. Its translation is CASVRPGQGGEQYF.

This clone has only a few counts. J is TRBJ2-4 and V is TRBV30, with TRBD2 as a possible D gene (5 bases). The germline V gene has CDR1 GTSNPN and CDR2 SVGIG (reference sequence). The CDR3 is 12 residues long. V lost 3 bases and J lost 7, with 10 bases in between. The CDR3 region is CAWRLGGNIQYF. The CDR3, as DNA: TGTGCCTGGAGACTAGGCGGGAACATTCAGTACTTC.

The J gene is TRBJ1-5, the V gene TRBV6-1; D is perhaps TRBD1 (5 bases). The ends were cut back, 6 bases at V and 4 bases at J, with 16 bases in the middle. CDR3 length: 15 amino acids. The V gene's germline CDR1 is MNHNS and CDR2 SASEGT. CDR3 DNA sequence: TGTGCCAGCAGATCCTCGGGGGGAGGAAATCAGCCCCAGCATTTT. This codes for CASRSSGGGNQPQHF.

The chain couples TRBV2 to TRBJ2-2, with D maybe TRBD2 (5 bases). The CDR3 runs to 15 residues. V lost 7 bases and J lost 4, with 16 bases in between. CDR1 and CDR2 (germline): SNHLY, FYNNEI. CDR3 sequence reads: CASKGEQFATGELFF. DNA for the CDR3: TGTGCCAGCAAGGGAGAACAGTTCGCCACCGGGGAGCTGTTTTTT.

This chain uses TRBV5-1 with TRBJ1-6; 7 nucleotides agree with TRBD1. This CDR3 is 15 amino acids long. Trimming removed 5 bases from V and 3 bases from J; junction bases left unmatched: 5. Germline values: CDR1 SGHRS, CDR2 YFSETQ. CDR3 coding DNA: TGCGCCAGCAGGACAGGGCAAGTCTATAATTCACCCCTCCACTTT. As protein: CASRTGQVYNSPLHF.

V gene TRBV9 combines with J gene TRBJ1-4; the D gene is possibly TRBD1 (5 bases). The V end was cut by 0 bases, the J end by 5 bases, with 11 bases between. The CDR3 has 15 residues. CDR1 is SGDLS, CDR2 YYNGEE, per germline. The DNA for the CDR3 is TGTGCCAGCAGCGTAGTGGCGTCAGGGAATGAAAAACTGTTTTTT. It translates to CASSVVASGNEKLFF.

The chain combines TRBV11-2 with TRBJ1-2; possibly TRBD1 for D (5 bases). The V and J ends lost 0 bases and 1 base respectively, with 9 bases between them. Germline CDR1 and CDR2: SGHAT and FQNNGV. The CDR3 is made up of 15 amino acids. The CDR3 loop is CASSLDGRDNYGYTF. CDR3 sequence (DNA): TGTGCCAGCAGCTTAGATGGCAGGGATAACTATGGCTACACCTTC.

This chain uses TRBV5-4 with TRBJ2-4; 8 bases agree with TRBD2. This CDR3 spans 15 amino acids. The V gene end was trimmed by 7 bases and the J gene end by 4 bases; junction bases not matched to a gene: 10. CDR1 and CDR2 (germline): SGHNT, YYREEE (reference sequence). CDR3 DNA: TGTGCCAGCTCCCCAGCGGGAGAGCCAAAAAACATTCAGTACTTC. This encodes CASSPAGEPKNIQYF.

This clone was seen only once. The chain recombines TRBV5-1 with TRBJ2-2; D remains ambiguous. This CDR3 spans 15 amino acids. CDR1 and CDR2 from the germline V gene are SGHRS and YFSETQ. With 0 bases removed from V and 5 bases from J, the gap between germline ends came to 11 bases. The CDR3 DNA sequence: TGCGCCAGCAGCTTGGGCCTGACTGAAACCGGGGAGCTGTTTTTT. This translates into CASSLGLTETGELFF.

The rearrangement uses TRBV6-4 and TRBJ1-4, with D possibly TRBD1 on 6 matching bases. The length of the CDR3 is 13 residues. In germline, CDR1 is MRHNA, CDR2 SNTAGT. V was clipped by 6 bases and J by 12 bases, with 17 bases between them. In DNA, the CDR3 is TGTGCCAGCAGCGCACAAGGGGGGGGAGAACTGTTTTTT. Its translation: CASSAQGGGELFF.

This chain links TRBV6-6 with TRBJ1-5; possible D gene TRBD1, 5 bases. CDR1 and CDR2 from the germline V gene are MNHNY and SVGAGI (reference sequence). V was cut by 7 bases and J by 4 bases, with 11 bases left in between. The CDR3 totals 13 residues. In DNA form, the CDR3 reads TGTGCCAGCAAAAATCGGGGGAATCAGCCCCAGCATTTT. Protein product: CASKNRGNQPQHF.

The chain couples TRBV15 to TRBJ1-1; D unclear. V lost 0 bases and J 5 bases, leaving 25 bases between the germline ends. Germline lookup yields CDR1 LNHNV and CDR2 YYDKDF (reference sequence). The CDR3 totals 19 residues. The CDR3 spells CATSRDQFVRVTTGTEAFF. As DNA, the CDR3 is TGTGCCACCAGCAGAGATCAATTTGTGCGGGTGACCACGGGGACTGAAGCTTTCTTT.

The chain carries TRBV19 and TRBJ1-4; D gene uncertain. This CDR3 region has 15 residues. Trimming cost V 3 bases and J 8 bases, with 16 bases left between them. Germline lookup yields CDR1 LNHDA and CDR2 SQIVND (reference sequence). This CDR3 is CASSIGGEWFEKLFF. Written as DNA, the CDR3 is TGTGCCAGTAGTATCGGCGGGGAGTGGTTCGAAAAACTGTTTTTT.

This clone was observed a few times. The genes are TRBV7-2 and TRBJ1-2; D is undetermined. CDR1 and CDR2 from the germline V gene are SGHTA and FQGNSA. V gave up 3 bases and J gave up 8 bases, with 22 bases separating them. CDR3 size: 16 residues. CDR3 loop: CASSLEGAGFREGYTF. The CDR3 region has the DNA TGTGCCAGCAGCTTGGAGGGCGCGGGGTTTCGAGAAGGCTACACCTTC.

This clone was detected only a few times. The chain couples TRBV7-9 to TRBJ2-1, with TRBD1 as a possible D gene (5 bases). Germline V lookup: CDR1 SEHNR, CDR2 FQNEAQ (reference sequence). The V gene lost 1 base and the J gene lost 1 base, with 11 bases spanning the gap. The CDR3 has 16 residues. The DNA of the CDR3 is TGTGCCAGCAGCTTAGTCCGACAGTTTTCCTACAATGAGCAGTTCTTC. Protein product: CASSLVRQFSYNEQFF.